What follows describes a single T cell receptor (beta chain). What it binds is not known. Constant-segment primers and 5'RACE yielded cDNA libraries for TCR alpha and TCR beta, each carrying sample barcodes and UMIs. TCRdb analysed the 5' RACE reads with MiXCR anew, one entry per CDR3 protein. The profile shows under 700,000 distinct CDR3 sequences, approximately 20% of them singletons. This sample was taken from a study of T-cell memory formation after mild COVID-19. General study results and limits: Chiefly within CM and EM were the contracting CD4+ clones; CD8+ ones were within EMRA.

The CDR3 consists of 11 residues. The V and J ends lost 7 bases and 6 bases respectively, with 10 bases between them. CDR1 SGDLS and CDR2 YYNGEE come from the germline V gene. This sequence joins TRBV9 and TRBJ1-2, with D tentatively TRBD1 (5 bases). This receptor was obtained from an adult woman who had mild COVID-19 (a few samples of this study predate the infection). Cell type and time point are not known. Sequencing was performed on PBMCs or a T cell subset sorted from them (not recorded which). This CDR3 is CASSRGNGYTF. DNA of the CDR3: TGTGCCAGCTCACGGGGGAATGGCTACACCTTC.